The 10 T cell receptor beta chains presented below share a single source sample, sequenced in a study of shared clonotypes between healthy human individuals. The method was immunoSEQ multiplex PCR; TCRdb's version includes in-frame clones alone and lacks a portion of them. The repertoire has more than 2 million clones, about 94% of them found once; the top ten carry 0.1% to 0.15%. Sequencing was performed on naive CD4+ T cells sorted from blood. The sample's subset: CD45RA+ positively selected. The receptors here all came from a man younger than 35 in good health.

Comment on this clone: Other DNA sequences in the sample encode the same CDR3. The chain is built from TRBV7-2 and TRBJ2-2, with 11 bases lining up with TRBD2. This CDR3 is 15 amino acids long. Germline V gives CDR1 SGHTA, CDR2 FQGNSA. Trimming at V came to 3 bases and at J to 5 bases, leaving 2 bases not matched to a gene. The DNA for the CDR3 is TGTGCCAGCAGCTTGGGACTAGCGGCAACCGGGGAGCTGTTTTTT. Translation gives CASSLGLAATGELFF.

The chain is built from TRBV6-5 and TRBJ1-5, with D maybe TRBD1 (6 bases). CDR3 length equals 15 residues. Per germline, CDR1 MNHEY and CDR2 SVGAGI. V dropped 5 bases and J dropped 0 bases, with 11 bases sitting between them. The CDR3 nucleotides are TGTGCCAGCAGTCCTGACAGGTATAGCAATCAGCCCCAGCATTTT. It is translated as CASSPDRYSNQPQHF.

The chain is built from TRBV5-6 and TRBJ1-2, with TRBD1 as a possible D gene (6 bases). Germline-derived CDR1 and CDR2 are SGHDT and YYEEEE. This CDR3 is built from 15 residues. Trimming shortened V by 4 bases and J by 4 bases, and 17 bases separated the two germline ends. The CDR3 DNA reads TGTGCCAGCAGCCCCGGACAGTTCGTGGGCTATGGCTACACCTTC. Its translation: CASSPGQFVGYGYTF.

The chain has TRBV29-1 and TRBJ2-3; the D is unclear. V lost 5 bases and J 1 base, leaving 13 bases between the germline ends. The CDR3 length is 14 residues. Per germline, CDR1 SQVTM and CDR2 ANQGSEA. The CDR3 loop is CSVSRSPGTDTQYF. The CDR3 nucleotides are TGCAGCGTTTCTCGTTCCCCCGGCACAGATACGCAGTATTTT.

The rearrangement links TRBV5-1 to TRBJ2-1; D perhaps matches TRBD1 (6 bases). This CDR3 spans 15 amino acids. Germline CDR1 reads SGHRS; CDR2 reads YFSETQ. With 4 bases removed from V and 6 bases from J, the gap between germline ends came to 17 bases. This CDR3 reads CASSAMGAWSNEQFF. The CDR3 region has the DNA TGCGCCAGCAGCGCGATGGGGGCTTGGAGCAATGAGCAGTTCTTC.

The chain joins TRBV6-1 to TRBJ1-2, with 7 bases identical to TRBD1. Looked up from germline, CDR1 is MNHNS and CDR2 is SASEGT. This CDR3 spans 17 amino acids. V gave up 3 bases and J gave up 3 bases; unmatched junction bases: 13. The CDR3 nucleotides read TGTGCCAGCAGTGACCTCCAGGAATGGGACAGCTACTATGGCTACACCTTC. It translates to CASSDLQEWDSYYGYTF.

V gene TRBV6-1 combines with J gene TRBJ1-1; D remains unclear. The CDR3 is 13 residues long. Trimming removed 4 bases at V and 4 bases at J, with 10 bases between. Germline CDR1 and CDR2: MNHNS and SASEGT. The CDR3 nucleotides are TGTGCCAGCAGTGTCTCGGATGGCACTGAAGCTTTCTTT. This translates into CASSVSDGTEAFF.

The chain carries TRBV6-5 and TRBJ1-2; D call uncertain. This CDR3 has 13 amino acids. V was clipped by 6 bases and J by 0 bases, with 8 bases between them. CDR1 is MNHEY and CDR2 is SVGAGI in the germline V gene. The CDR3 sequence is CASRLSSNYGYTF. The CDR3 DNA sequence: TGTGCCAGCAGGCTCAGCTCTAACTATGGCTACACCTTC.

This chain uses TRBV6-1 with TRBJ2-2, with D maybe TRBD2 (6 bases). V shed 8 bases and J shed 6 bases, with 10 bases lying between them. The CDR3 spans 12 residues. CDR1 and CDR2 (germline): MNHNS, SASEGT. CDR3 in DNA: TGTGCCAGCCACGGGGGTTCCGGGGAGCTGTTTTTT. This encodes CASHGGSGELFF.

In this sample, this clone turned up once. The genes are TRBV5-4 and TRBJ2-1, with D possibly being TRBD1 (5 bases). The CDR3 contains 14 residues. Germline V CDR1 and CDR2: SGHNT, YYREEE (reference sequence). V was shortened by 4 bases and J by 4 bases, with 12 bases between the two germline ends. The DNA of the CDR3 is TGTGCCAGCAGCCAGCTGGACAAGTACAATGAGCAGTTCTTC. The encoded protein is CASSQLDKYNEQFF.